Presented here are 15 T cell receptor beta chains from one specimen sequenced in a study of blood T cell repertoires in COVID-19. Method: immunoSEQ multiplex PCR; TCRdb's copy keeps in-frame clones and lacks some. The sample consists of 490,000 or so clones, around nine tenths of them appearing once. The sample was PBMCs or T cells enriched from blood (not recorded which). These TCRs come from a woman aged 55-69 years who had recovered from COVID-19.

The chain combines TRBV30 with TRBJ2-2; TRBD1 matches at 9 bases. V was clipped by 8 bases and J by 0 bases; unmatched bases: 4. Germline V gene data show CDR1 as GTSNPN and CDR2 as SVGIG (reference sequence). This CDR3 is built from 14 residues. The CDR3 DNA is TGTGCCGGACAGGGGCCGGCGAACACCGGGGAGCTGTTTTTT. It is translated as CAGQGPANTGELFF.

The V and J genes are TRBV4-1 and TRBJ1-4; possibly TRBD1 for D (5 bases). This CDR3 contains 13 residues. V lost 4 bases, J lost 7 bases, and 10 bases lay in between. Germline assignment: CDR1 MGHRA and CDR2 YSYEKL. This CDR3 is CASSLGRVEKLFF. In DNA, the CDR3 is TGCGCCAGCAGCCTGGGGCGCGTTGAAAAACTGTTTTTT.

DNA of the CDR3: TGTGCCAGCAAGGGACAGGGGAAAGAGACCCAGTACTTC. Protein sequence: CASKGQGKETQYF. This chain connects TRBV6-5 to TRBJ2-5, with 10 bases that match TRBD1. V shed 7 bases, J shed 3 bases, and the junction held 2 bases outside the gene matches. The CDR3 is made up of 13 amino acids. The V gene's germline CDR1 is MNHEY and CDR2 SVGAGI.

The CDR3 DNA is TGTGCCAGCAGCGGAGGCTACGAGCAGTACGTC. Translating gives CASSGGYEQYV. V is TRBV3-1 (or the pseudogene TRBV3-2) and J is TRBJ2-7, with D maybe TRBD2 (5 bases). The germline V and J ends were trimmed by 5 bases and 3 bases, with 5 bases remaining between them. Germline V gives CDR1 LGHDT, CDR2 YNNKEL (reference sequence). This CDR3 is built from 11 residues.

The V call is TRBV5-1, the J call TRBJ2-5, with D possibly TRBD2 on 6 matching bases. There are 14 residues in the CDR3. Germline V lookup: CDR1 SGHRS, CDR2 YFSETQ. V was cut by 4 bases and J by 5 bases, with 15 bases left in between. The CDR3 region is CASSRLGGLETQYF. CDR3 nucleotides: TGCGCCAGCAGCCGACTAGGTGGGTTGGAGACCCAGTACTTC.

To note about this clone: The same CDR3 is also encoded by other DNA sequences in this sample. The genes are TRBV9 and TRBJ2-1; the D gene is possibly TRBD1 (6 bases). This CDR3 spans 15 amino acids. CDR1 is SGDLS and CDR2 is YYNGEE in the germline V gene. The ends were cut back, 0 bases at V and 1 base at J, with 8 bases in the middle. The CDR3 DNA sequence: TGTGCCAGCAGCGTAGAGGGGGATTCCTACAATGAGCAGTTCTTC. This gives the protein CASSVEGDSYNEQFF.

V and J are TRBV5-1 and TRBJ1-1, with 9 positions matching TRBD1. The ends lost 0 bases at V and 11 bases at J; junction bases unmatched: 14. Germline CDR1 is SGHRS and CDR2 is YFSETQ. The length of the CDR3 is 16 residues. CDR3 sequence reads: CASSLEGSGGTGSAFF. Here the CDR3 DNA reads TGCGCCAGCAGCTTGGAGGGCTCTGGGGGGACAGGGAGCGCTTTCTTT.

The V call is TRBV3-1 (or the pseudogene TRBV3-2), the J call TRBJ2-4; a weak D match, TRBD1 (6 bases). CDR1 is LGHDT, CDR2 YNNKEL, per germline (reference sequence). The ends were cut back, 4 bases at V and 9 bases at J, with 16 bases in the middle. The CDR3 spans 14 residues. This CDR3 is CASSRTTGEGIQYF. Here the CDR3 DNA reads TGTGCCAGCAGCCGGACGACAGGCGAAGGCATTCAGTACTTC.

The chain carries TRBV18 and TRBJ2-5; 10 nucleotides line up with TRBD1. This CDR3 is 15 amino acids long. Looked up from germline, CDR1 is KGHSH and CDR2 is LQKENI. V shed 5 bases, J shed 2 bases, and the junction held 5 bases outside the gene matches. CDR3 in amino acids: CASSTGTGAQETQYF. In DNA form, the CDR3 reads TGTGCCAGCTCAACCGGGACAGGGGCACAAGAGACCCAGTACTTC.

The V gene is TRBV23-1, the J gene TRBJ2-7; the D gene is possibly TRBD1 (5 bases). TRBV23-1 is filed as an ORF, its function uncertain. The CDR3 runs 11 residues. Between the trimmed V and J ends, which lost 7 bases and 3 bases, there was a span of 7 bases. CDR3 protein: CASNRNYEQYV. CDR3 bases: TGCGCCAGCAACAGGAACTACGAGCAGTACGTC.

The DNA for the CDR3 is TGCGCCAGCAGCTTTTCCGGACAGGGTGGTTACGAGCAGTACTTC. This codes for CASSFSGQGGYEQYF. The chain combines TRBV5-1 with TRBJ2-7; TRBD1 matches at 8 bases. The CDR3 is 15 residues long. Losses at the gene ends were 2 bases for V and 4 bases for J; bases not matched to a gene: 8. Per the germline V gene, CDR1 is SGHRS and CDR2 is YFSETQ. Complete variable domain (other parts from reference TRBV5-1 and TRBJ2-7): KAGVTQTPRYLIKTRGQQVTLSCSPISGHRSVSWYQQTPGQGLQFLFEYFSETQRNKGNFPGRFSGRQFSNSRSEMNVSTLELGDSALYLCASSFSGQGGYEQYFGPGTRLTVT.

The chain couples TRBV11-3 to TRBJ2-1; 7 bases are shared with TRBD2. J gave up 2 bases and V 4 bases, and 8 bases lay outside the gene matches. CDR3 size: 16 residues. The germline V gene encodes CDR1 SGHNT and CDR2 YENEEA. The CDR3 DNA follows: TGTGCCAGCAGCTCCCGTAGTGCGGGGGCCTACAATGAGCAGTTCTTC. Protein product: CASSSRSAGAYNEQFF.

CDR3 nucleotide sequence: TGTGCCAGCACCATGATAGCGGGGGGCAGGAACAATGAGCAGTTCTTC. Its protein product is CASTMIAGGRNNEQFF. This sequence joins TRBV7-6 and TRBJ2-1; the match to TRBD2 covers 10 bases. The germline CDR1 and CDR2 sequences are SGHVS and FNYEAQ. This CDR3 has 16 residues. V was pared by 7 bases and J by 5 bases, with 11 bases of the junction left unmatched.

This chain joins TRBV5-1 and TRBJ2-6, with 9 bases that match TRBD1. The junction had 6 bases not matched to a gene; V was cut back by 2 bases and J by 3 bases. Germline CDR1 is SGHRS and CDR2 is YFSETQ. This CDR3 contains 17 residues. CDR3 DNA sequence: TGCGCCAGCAGCTTTGAACAGGGGGCGCTTGGGGCCAACGTCCTGACTTTC. It translates to CASSFEQGALGANVLTF.

The chain uses TRBV6-5 and TRBJ2-1; 10 bases align to TRBD1. The germline V gene encodes CDR1 MNHEY and CDR2 SVGAGI. Trimming cost V 6 bases and J 5 bases; bases outside gene matches: 7. The CDR3 extends over 15 amino acids. The CDR3 loop reads CASRVGQGLDNEQFF. CDR3 nucleotides: TGTGCCAGCAGGGTGGGACAGGGGCTCGACAATGAGCAGTTCTTC.